This TCR beta chain was profiled in a study of human T cells and chemical hapten exposure. The library tagged each cDNA molecule with unique molecular identifiers. MiXCR, applied by TCRdb to the RACE reads, yields one record per CDR3 protein. The sample records about 130,000 distinct CDR3 sequences, approximately 9% being singletons. Germline CDR1 and CDR2: SQVTM and ANQGSEA. The CDR3 consists of 12 residues. V was clipped by 7 bases and J by 2 bases, with 11 bases between them. Indicated time point: healthy volunteer bleed at 2 weeks. Unseparated into fractions, whole blood served as the source from which total RNA was extracted.

The rearrangement uses TRBV29-1 and TRBJ1-1; tentatively, D is TRBD1 (5 bases). Sequenced sample: whole blood. This sequence was found in a male donor in good health. Some clones in this sample may be carry-over from other donors' samples. DNA of the CDR3: TGCAGCGGTCAAGGGGTTAACACTGAAGCTTTCTTT. It yields the protein CSGQGVNTEAFF.